These 20 T cell receptor beta chains originate from one sample sequenced in a study of T cells after yellow fever vaccination. Each CDR3 protein gets one entry after TCRdb re-called the 5' RACE reads with MiXCR. The sample contains 300,000 to 400,000 distinct CDR3 sequences, approximately 11% of which appear only once. Material: CD4+ T cells sorted from PBMCs, obtained 45 days after the yellow fever booster vaccination. These TCRs come from a man between 18 and 35 years old who received the YFV17D yellow fever vaccine.

V and J are TRBV6-5 and TRBJ2-7; tentatively, D is TRBD2 (6 bases). V gave up 6 bases and J gave up 0 bases, with 12 bases separating them. The CDR3 is 14 amino acids. Germline-derived CDR1 and CDR2 are MNHEY and SVGAGI. CDR3 sequence reads: CASRTGTDSYEQYF. As DNA, the CDR3 is TGTGCCAGCAGAACCGGGACTGACTCCTACGAGCAGTACTTC.

This clonotype was seen only a few times. The chain uses TRBV7-8 and TRBJ2-7, with D possibly called TRBD1 or TRBD2 (6 bases each). The CDR3 extends over 15 amino acids. Germline V gives CDR1 SGHVS, CDR2 FQNEAQ. The V gene lost 1 base and the J gene lost 4 bases, with 14 bases spanning the gap. The CDR3, as DNA: TGTGCCAGCAGCTTAGAGATTGGGGGGCCGTACGAGCAGTACGTC. Protein sequence: CASSLEIGGPYEQYV.

This clonotype has a handful of counts. The CDR3, as DNA: TGCGCCAGCAGCGTAACAGGGGGTGTCTACGAGCAGTACTTC. Protein: CASSVTGGVYEQYF. This chain connects TRBV5-1 to TRBJ2-7; the match to TRBD1 covers 8 bases. CDR1 and CDR2 (germline): SGHRS, YFSETQ. V was pared by 4 bases and J by 3 bases, with 6 bases of the junction left unmatched. The CDR3 spans 14 residues.

CDR3 amino acids: CASSFQGLNEKLFF. The CDR3, as DNA: TGCGCCAGCAGCTTTCAGGGGCTGAATGAAAAACTGTTTTTT. The chain joins TRBV4-1 to TRBJ1-4, with D perhaps TRBD1 (6 bases). The CDR3 is made up of 14 amino acids. The V end was cut by 5 bases, the J end by 5 bases, with 12 bases between. CDR1 MGHRA and CDR2 YSYEKL come from the germline V gene.

This clonotype was counted between two and nine times. The chain has TRBV7-9 and TRBJ2-6; 10 bases fit TRBD1. CDR1 is SEHNR and CDR2 is FQNEAQ in the germline V gene (reference sequence). Trimming took 3 bases from V and 2 from J; bases not matched to a gene: 7. The CDR3 covers 18 residues. The CDR3 DNA reads TGTGCCAGCAGCTTGGTATGGGACAGGGGAGCTGGGGCCAACGTCCTGACTTTC. It codes for CASSLVWDRGAGANVLTF.

The chain recombines TRBV6-4 with TRBJ2-3, with D possibly being TRBD1 or TRBD2 (6 bases each). Trimming pared 5 bases from V and 5 bases from J, leaving 11 bases between. The CDR3 spans 13 residues. The germline V gene encodes CDR1 MRHNA and CDR2 SNTAGT. In DNA, the CDR3 is TGTGCCAGCAGTTCAGGGGAGGTAGATACGCAGTATTTT. Translation gives CASSSGEVDTQYF.

The rearrangement links TRBV7-2 to TRBJ2-3, with 7 nucleotides matching TRBD2. V was pared by 5 bases and J by 2 bases, with 10 bases of the junction left unmatched. The CDR3 runs to 16 residues. Germline lookup yields CDR1 SGHTA and CDR2 FQGNSA. The CDR3 DNA reads TGTGCCAGCAGCCCGGGGCGGGGGAGGGACACAGATACGCAGTATTTT. This sequence encodes CASSPGRGRDTDTQYF. The full variable domain, its missing parts supplied by reference TRBV7-2 and TRBJ2-3, is GAGVSQSPSNKVTEKGKDVELRCDPISGHTALYWYRQSLGQGLEFLIYFQGNSAPDKSGLPSDRFSAERTGGSVSTLTIQRTQQEDSAVYLCASSPGRGRDTDTQYFGPGTRLTVL.

This clonotype was detected a few times. The V call is TRBV12-3 or TRBV12-4, the J call TRBJ2-1; tentatively, D is TRBD1 (6 bases). This CDR3 comprises 15 residues. V dropped 2 bases and J dropped 2 bases, with 10 bases sitting between them. The CDR3 spells CASSLMGATYNEQFF. Written as DNA, the CDR3 is TGTGCCAGCAGTTTAATGGGGGCTACCTACAATGAGCAGTTCTTC.

This clonotype was counted a few times. The V call is TRBV20-1, the J call TRBJ1-6, with a weak D call TRBD1 (5 bases). Looked up from germline, CDR1 is DFQATT and CDR2 is SNEGSKA (reference sequence). V was trimmed by 3 bases and J by 6 bases, leaving 12 bases between them. The length of the CDR3 is 14 residues. CDR3 sequence (DNA): TGCAGTGCTAGTCGGCCGGGGCCTAATTCACCCCTCCACTTT. It encodes CSASRPGPNSPLHF.

This clonotype has only a few counts. The J gene is TRBJ2-3, the V gene TRBV6-6, with D tentatively TRBD2 (6 bases). V lost 6 bases to trimming and J lost 3 bases, with 10 bases between them. Germline CDR1 MNHNY, CDR2 SVGAGI (reference sequence). This CDR3 is 13 amino acids long. Here the CDR3 DNA reads TGTGCCAGCAGGGACCGGGAGACAGATACGCAGTATTTT. It yields the protein CASRDRETDTQYF.

V and J are TRBV27 and TRBJ2-5; D remains unclear. This CDR3 region has 15 residues. V gave up 4 bases and J gave up 1 base, with 13 bases separating them. Germline CDR1 reads MNHEY; CDR2 reads SMNVEV (reference sequence). The CDR3 here is CASSSPGSPQETQYF. The CDR3 nucleotides are TGTGCCAGCAGTTCCCCCGGCAGCCCCCAAGAGACCCAGTACTTC.

The V and J genes are TRBV6-6 and TRBJ2-5; D possibly corresponds to TRBD2 (5 bases). V lost 7 bases and J lost 0, with 12 bases in between. The germline CDR1 and CDR2 sequences are MNHNY and SVGAGI (reference sequence). The CDR3 is 14 amino acids. The CDR3 nucleotides read TGTGCCAGCAAGAAAAGCGGTGACCAAGAGACCCAGTACTTC. Amino acids: CASKKSGDQETQYF.

This clonotype was seen a handful of times. The chain employs TRBV7-9 and TRBJ2-3, with TRBD1 matching 8 bases. Germline V gene lookup returns CDR1 SEHNR and CDR2 FQNEAQ (reference sequence). The V segment lost 2 bases and the J segment 3 bases; nucleotides outside the gene matches: 4. The CDR3 is 15 residues long. CDR3 amino acids: CASSLQGAVTDTQYF. In DNA form, the CDR3 reads TGTGCCAGCAGCTTACAGGGGGCTGTGACAGATACGCAGTATTTT.

A few counts support this clonotype. The chain links TRBV7-6 to TRBJ2-5; no clear D. Germline CDR1 reads SGHVS; CDR2 reads FNYEAQ. CDR3 size: 14 residues. V lost 1 base and J 5 bases, leaving 11 bases between the germline ends. The CDR3 nucleotides read TGTGCCAGCAGCTTAGTACGGGCTTCGGAGACCCAGTACTTC. Translating it yields CASSLVRASETQYF.

This clonotype was observed at least ten times. The chain combines TRBV11-2 with TRBJ1-2; unclear D gene. Germline assignment: CDR1 SGHAT and CDR2 FQNNGV. The CDR3 has 13 amino acids. With 2 bases removed from V and 5 bases from J, the gap between germline ends came to 9 bases. The DNA for the CDR3 is TGTGCCAGCAGCTTAAGGCGGCTTTATGGCTACACCTTC. Translation gives CASSLRRLYGYTF.

At least ten counts were recorded for this clonotype. This chain uses TRBV12-3 or TRBV12-4 with TRBJ2-5, with D possibly being TRBD1 or TRBD2 (5 bases each). Trimming shortened V by 7 bases and J by 5 bases, and 17 bases separated the two germline ends. This CDR3 is 14 amino acids long. The CDR3 DNA sequence: TGTGCCAGCACCGTGGGTCGGGGCCAGGAGACCCAGTACTTC. This translates into CASTVGRGQETQYF.

The chain combines TRBV3-1 with TRBJ2-2, with D tentatively TRBD1 (6 bases). The CDR3 is 15 amino acids. Germline V gene data show CDR1 as LGHDT and CDR2 as YNNKEL (reference sequence). V dropped 4 bases and J dropped 4 bases, with 13 bases sitting between them. CDR3 DNA: TGTGCCAGCAGCCGCCCCACAGGGCCCACCGGGGAGCTGTTTTTT. This codes for CASSRPTGPTGELFF.

The genes are TRBV24-1 and TRBJ2-2; no clear D. The CDR3 has 13 amino acids. Germline assignment: CDR1 KGHDR and CDR2 SFDVKD. Trimming left V 5 bases short and J 4 bases short, with 7 bases between. CDR3 in amino acids: CATSGSATGELFF. CDR3 DNA sequence: TGTGCCACCAGTGGGTCAGCCACCGGGGAGCTGTTTTTT.

The chain joins TRBV5-5 to TRBJ2-4; TRBD1 or TRBD2 may be the D gene (5 bases each). V was pared by 4 bases and J by 6 bases, with 14 bases between. Germline V lookup: CDR1 SGHKS, CDR2 YYEKEE (reference sequence). The CDR3 spans 14 residues. CDR3 DNA: TGTGCCAGCAGCCCCCGAGGGGCGGCAAACATTCAGTACTTC. Translated, it gives CASSPRGAANIQYF.

The chain carries TRBV10-2 and TRBJ2-3, with TRBD1 identical over 11 bases. This CDR3 is 14 amino acids long. V lost 6 bases and J lost 6; bases outside the gene matches: 5. Germline CDR1 is WSHSY and CDR2 is SAAADI. The CDR3 here is CASRRTGGLDTQYF. The CDR3 nucleotides read TGCGCCAGCAGACGGACAGGGGGCTTGGATACGCAGTATTTT.